This T cell receptor (beta chain) was captured by sequencing in a study of T-cell memory formation after mild COVID-19. Whole-study results and caveats: Clones that got smaller from day 15 to 85 had even CD4/CD8, while clones growing later tipped toward CD4+.

The CDR3 runs to 14 residues. Germline CDR1 and CDR2: SGHTA and FQGNSA. Unmatched junction bases numbered 3, after V lost 4 bases and J lost 4 bases. Worth noting for this clonotype: The antigen is not known.

Constant-segment primers and 5'RACE yielded cDNA libraries for TCR alpha and TCR beta, each carrying sample barcodes and UMIs. A single record per CDR3 protein comes from TCRdb applying MiXCR to the 5' RACE reads. The sample consists of hundreds of thousands of distinct CDR3 sequences, around 15% of them appearing once. J is TRBJ2-3 and V is TRBV7-2; 9 positions match TRBD2. Sequencing was carried out using PBMCs or a T cell subset sorted from them (not recorded which). The TCR sequence derives from a man between 18 and 29 years old who had mild COVID-19 (a few samples of this study predate the infection). Cell type and time point are not known. This CDR3 is CASSSTSGPDTQYF. The DNA of the CDR3 is TGTGCCAGCAGCTCCACTAGCGGGCCAGATACGCAGTATTTT.